These T cell receptor beta chains were read from a single sample in a study of CD8 T cells in ankylosing spondylitis. TCRdb called the 5' RACE reads again in MiXCR, with one record for every CDR3 protein. The repertoire has 650,000 to 800,000 distinct CDR3 sequences, roughly 19% of them found once; the top ten carry over 15%. Sequenced sample: blood, either unsorted or a sorted T cell fraction (not recorded which). These receptors were obtained from a male donor with ankylosing spondylitis. Each CDR3 is given with its conserved first and last residue. A D gene is named only where the DNA matches it firmly. Clone size appears in some rows only: once, few, many, or a class for an expanded clone.

TRBV5-1,many,-,TRBJ1-2,TGCGCCAGCAGCTTGGCCCCGACAGCCACCCCTTCTAACTATGGCTACACCTTC,CASSLAPTATPSNYGYTF
TRBV20-1,few,-,TRBJ2-3,TGCAGTGCTAGAGATACTACCCCTAGCACAGATACGCAGTATTTT,CSARDTTPSTDTQYF
TRBV4-3,-,-,TRBJ1-1,TGCGCCAGCAGCCAATTACCCATTTTGACCATGAACACTGAAGCTTTCTTT,CASSQLPILTMNTEAFF
TRBV3-1,-,-,TRBJ2-1,TGTGCCAGCAGCCAGGCGGGACTCTACAATGAGCAGTTCTTC,CASSQAGLYNEQFF
TRBV28,-,TRBD2,TRBJ2-3,TGTGCCAGCAGTTCAGCGGGAGTAACGGCAGATACGCAGTATTTT,CASSSAGVTADTQYF
TRBV6-2/TRBV6-3,-,-,TRBJ1-1,TGTGCCAGCAGTTACGCGGAGAACACTGAAGCTTTCTTT,CASSYAENTEAFF
TRBV6-5,few,TRBD2,TRBJ2-5,TGTGCCAGCAGTTACAGACTAGCGGGGATGGGGGTAGAGACCCAGTACTTC,CASSYRLAGMGVETQYF
TRBV12-3/TRBV12-4,-,-,TRBJ2-1,TGTGCCAGCAGTTGGATCCTTAATGAGCAGTTCTTC,CASSWILNEQFF
TRBV20-1,-,TRBD2,TRBJ2-3,TGCAGTGCTAGCACACTAGCGGGAGGCACAGATACGCAGTATTTT,CSASTLAGGTDTQYF
TRBV9,-,TRBD1,TRBJ2-7,TGTGCCAGCAGCGCCGGGACAGCTGTGACCTACGAGCAGTACTTC,CASSAGTAVTYEQYF
TRBV19,few,-,TRBJ2-1,TGTGCCAGTAGTATTGGGTCTAGTAGAGGCGATGAGCAGTTCTTC,CASSIGSSRGDEQFF
TRBV12-3/TRBV12-4,-,TRBD1,TRBJ1-5,TGTGCCAGCAGTCCCCGACAGGGAATTCAGCCCCAGCATTTT,CASSPRQGIQPQHF
TRBV20-1,-,-,TRBJ1-1,TGCAGTGTATGGGGGGACACTGAAGCTTTCTTT,CSVWGDTEAFF
TRBV7-9,-,TRBD2,TRBJ2-7,TGTGCCAGCGGACTATCCGGGACTACAACCTACGAGCAGTACTTC,CASGLSGTTTYEQYF
TRBV4-3,-,-,TRBJ2-1,TGCGCCAGCAGCCTTCAAGACCGGGACTGGACTAACAATGAGCAGTTCTTC,CASSLQDRDWTNNEQFF
TRBV29-1,few,TRBD2,TRBJ2-2,TGCAGCGTGGGTCGGGAGCGGGGAGCCCCCACCGGGGAGCTGTTTTTT,CSVGRERGAPTGELFF
TRBV12-5,many,TRBD2,TRBJ2-1,TGTGCTAGTGGACCCACACGGGGGGGGTCCTACAATGAGCAGTTCTTC,CASGPTRGGSYNEQFF
TRBV18,few,-,TRBJ2-2,TGTGCCAGCTCACCAGACCCCTCGACCGGGGAGCTGTTTTTT,CASSPDPSTGELFF
TRBV10-3,-,TRBD1,TRBJ1-2,TGTGCCATCAGTGATCCTCGGACAGGGGACGGCTACACCTTC,CAISDPRTGDGYTF
TRBV7-9,-,-,TRBJ2-3,TGTGCCAGCAGCTTCCGGGACGCTGGGAGCACAGATACGCAGTATTTT,CASSFRDAGSTDTQYF
TRBV20-1,many,-,TRBJ2-4,TGCAGTGCTATACCCGGGACCGGCAAAAACATTCAGTACTTC,CSAIPGTGKNIQYF
TRBV7-3,-,TRBD2,TRBJ2-7,TGTGCCAGCAGCTTAGCGGGGAGCGGGAGCTTCGAGGAGCAGTACTTC,CASSLAGSGSFEEQYF
TRBV3-1,few,TRBD1,TRBJ1-5,TGTGCCAGCAGCCATACAGGGGAGGTCGATCAGCCCCAGCATTTT,CASSHTGEVDQPQHF
TRBV2,-,TRBD1,TRBJ2-3,TGTGCCAGCAGCATAGGACAGGGGACAGATACGCAGTATTTT,CASSIGQGTDTQYF
TRBV12-3/TRBV12-4,-,-,TRBJ1-4,TGTGCCAGCAGGTTTTCGGGGTTCGGAGAAAAACTGTTTTTT,CASRFSGFGEKLFF
TRBV20-1,few,-,TRBJ1-4,TGCAGTGCTAATCAGGCGGGCAGGCAAGAAAAACTGTTTTTT,CSANQAGRQEKLFF
TRBV5-1,many,TRBD1,TRBJ2-2,TGCGCCAGCAGCCAGGGACAGGGGTCGAACACCGGGGAGCTGTTTTTT,CASSQGQGSNTGELFF